The 17 T cell receptor beta chains in this list originate from one sample, sequenced in a study of human T cells and chemical hapten exposure. The time point here: patch test 1, 2 weeks after DPC sensitization. The treatment was: therapeutic diphenylcyclopropenone sensitization with weekly scalp DPC. In TCRdb, the RACE reads were re-called with MiXCR into one record per CDR3 protein. This sample carries 80,000 or so distinct CDR3 sequences, approximately 12% of them seen once, and the ten largest clones take approximately 4%. The sequences come from whole blood, collected in connection with sensitization to the hapten diphenylcyclopropenone (DPC). Every receptor here comes from a woman aged 50 to 65 with alopecia areata. Some clones in this sample may be carry-over from other donors' samples.

In its sample, this clonotype was seen many times. This rearrangement joins TRBV7-3 to TRBJ1-2; 8 positions match TRBD1. Germline-derived CDR1 and CDR2 are SGHTA and FQGTGA. V dropped 5 bases and J dropped 2; count of bases not matched to a gene: 1. CDR3 length: 13 amino acids. CDR3 residues: CASSRDRNYGYTF. The CDR3 DNA is TGTGCCAGCAGCCGGGACAGGAACTATGGCTACACCTTC.

This clonotype was counted ten times or more. The chain is built from TRBV11-2 and TRBJ2-1, with 9 positions matching TRBD2. The CDR3 covers 16 residues. Losses at the gene ends were 5 bases for V and 2 bases for J; bases not matched to a gene: 7. Looked up from germline, CDR1 is SGHAT and CDR2 is FQNNGV. The CDR3 here is CASSPLGGGAYNEQFF. The CDR3 DNA reads TGTGCCAGCAGCCCCCTTGGCGGGGGGGCCTACAATGAGCAGTTCTTC.

This clonotype was seen ten or more times. The chain couples TRBV5-1 to TRBJ1-4, with unresolved D. The CDR3 consists of 14 residues. V dropped 6 bases and J dropped 0 bases, with 9 bases sitting between them. Germline CDR1 reads SGHRS; CDR2 reads YFSETQ. Written as DNA, the CDR3 is TGCGCCAGCACCTCCGAGGCAACTAATGAAAAACTGTTTTTT. It specifies CASTSEATNEKLFF.

This clonotype was recorded at least ten times. The rearrangement links TRBV9 to TRBJ1-5; 10 nucleotides line up with TRBD1. The CDR3 spans 13 residues. Looked up from germline, CDR1 is SGDLS and CDR2 is YYNGEE. The trim removed 2 bases at V and 16 bases at J, leaving 9 bases unmatched. The CDR3 DNA reads TGTGCCAGCAGCGTGAGCTGGACAGGGGGGCAACATTTT. Protein sequence: CASSVSWTGGQHF.

The chain has TRBV12-3 or TRBV12-4 and TRBJ2-1; 10 nucleotides agree with TRBD1. This CDR3 has 15 amino acids. The ends lost 8 bases at V and 7 bases at J; junction bases unmatched: 11. DNA for the CDR3: TGTGCCAGCGTGACGCGACAGGGGGCGGGGAATGAGCAGTTCTTC. This translates into CASVTRQGAGNEQFF.

The chain has TRBV2 and TRBJ1-5; perhaps TRBD1 as D (5 bases). This CDR3 spans 14 amino acids. V lost 7 bases and J 1 base, leaving 11 bases between the germline ends. In germline, CDR1 is SNHLY, CDR2 FYNNEI. The CDR3 sequence: CASKSQGSNQPQHF. In DNA form, the CDR3 reads TGTGCCAGCAAGAGCCAGGGAAGCAATCAGCCCCAGCATTTT.

This clonotype was counted many times. V usage is TRBV6-5 and J usage is TRBJ1-2; no definite D call. This CDR3 is 14 amino acids long. The germline V and J ends were trimmed by 2 bases and 1 base, with 8 bases remaining between them. Germline V CDR1 and CDR2: MNHEY, SVGAGI. CDR3 amino acids: CASSYDQLNYGYTF. The CDR3 coding sequence is TGTGCCAGCAGTTACGACCAGCTTAACTATGGCTACACCTTC.

V and J are TRBV21-1 and TRBJ2-2. TRBV21-1 is a pseudogene locus. There are 17 residues in the CDR3. CDR3 loop: CASSKALGHPNTGELFF. CDR3 DNA: TGTGCCAGCAGCAAAGCTCTTGGGCACCCGAACACCGGGGAGCTGTTTTTT.

This clonotype occurred many times. The chain carries TRBV12-3 or TRBV12-4 and TRBJ1-5; 7 bases map to TRBD1. This CDR3 is built from 14 residues. V trimming: 4 bases; J trimming: 7 bases; junction bases outside the gene matches: 7. The CDR3 sequence: CASSSTGLRQPQHF. The CDR3 DNA reads as TGTGCCAGCAGTTCGACAGGGCTTAGGCAGCCCCAGCATTTT.

This clonotype appeared many times. The V gene is TRBV20-1, the J gene TRBJ2-7; D is unclear. CDR1 is DFQATT and CDR2 is SNEGSKA in the germline V gene (reference sequence). V gave up 3 bases and J gave up 5 bases, with 14 bases separating them. The CDR3 has 13 residues. The CDR3 sequence: CSASGQVEHEQYF. The DNA for the CDR3 is TGCAGTGCTAGCGGCCAGGTTGAACACGAGCAGTACTTC.

This clonotype was detected a few times. The chain employs TRBV7-9 and TRBJ2-7; TRBD2 agrees at 8 bases. Germline CDR1 reads SEHNR; CDR2 reads FQNEAQ (reference sequence). This CDR3 is built from 15 residues. J was trimmed by 1 base and V by 3 bases; bases with no gene match: 5. CDR3 protein: CASSFAGGLSYEQYF. CDR3 nucleotides: TGTGCCAGCAGCTTTGCGGGAGGTCTATCCTACGAGCAGTACTTC.

This clonotype was observed a few times. The chain uses TRBV7-2 and TRBJ2-3; maybe TRBD2 (6 bases). V lost 2 bases to trimming and J lost 2 bases, with 11 bases between them. Germline V gives CDR1 SGHTA, CDR2 FQGNSA. The CDR3 sequence is 15 residues long. CDR3 sequence: CASSLTGLPTDTQYF. In nucleotides, the CDR3 is TGTGCCAGCAGCTTAACGGGACTTCCCACAGATACGCAGTATTTT.

This clonotype was observed a few times. J is TRBJ2-6 and V is TRBV5-1, with D perhaps matching TRBD2 (6 bases). The CDR3 covers 19 residues. V was cut by 1 base and J by 0 bases, with 17 bases left in between. Germline values: CDR1 SGHRS, CDR2 YFSETQ. The CDR3 coding sequence is TGCGCCAGCAGCTTGTTAGCTCAAGCGGGTGCCTCTGGGGCCAACGTCCTGACTTTC. Translation gives CASSLLAQAGASGANVLTF.

This clonotype was picked up a small number of times. The rearrangement links TRBV29-1 to TRBJ2-3, with D possibly TRBD1 on 6 matching bases. The CDR3 totals 14 residues. Germline V lookup: CDR1 SQVTM, CDR2 ANQGSEA. Trimming removed 5 bases at V and 9 bases at J, with 21 bases between. The CDR3 loop is CSVFLRRLGGTQYF. In nucleotides, the CDR3 is TGCAGCGTTTTCCTACGAAGGCTAGGGGGAACGCAGTATTTT.

This clonotype was seen ten or more times. The V gene is TRBV11-2, the J gene TRBJ1-2, with D unresolved. Trimming took 4 bases from V and 8 from J, leaving 8 bases between them. Germline V lookup: CDR1 SGHAT, CDR2 FQNNGV. This CDR3 spans 11 amino acids. The CDR3 DNA sequence: TGTGCCAGCAGCTCAGGACCGGGCTACACCTTC. It specifies CASSSGPGYTF. Full variable domain (outside the CDR3, taken from reference TRBV11-2 and TRBJ1-2): EAGVAQSPRYKIIEKRQSVAFWCNPISGHATLYWYQQILGQGPKLLIQFQNNGVVDDSQLPKDRFSAERLKGVDSTLKIQPAKLEDSAVYLCASSSGPGYTFGSGTRLTVV.

This clonotype has just a few counts. V and J are TRBV7-2 and TRBJ1-5; D not resolved. V was shortened by 5 bases and J by 0 bases, with 11 bases between the two germline ends. The CDR3 contains 15 residues. The germline CDR1 and CDR2 sequences are SGHTA and FQGNSA. The CDR3 region is CASSLTRDSNQPQHF. CDR3 DNA sequence: TGTGCCAGCAGCCTGACAAGAGATAGCAATCAGCCCCAGCATTTT.

V and J are TRBV20-1 and TRBJ2-7; 9 nucleotides line up with TRBD1. J gave up 2 bases and V 3 bases, and 8 bases lay outside the gene matches. This CDR3 contains 15 residues. Looked up from germline, CDR1 is DFQATT and CDR2 is SNEGSKA (reference sequence). This CDR3 reads CSARDGTGKPYEQYF. The CDR3 region has the DNA TGCAGTGCTAGGGACGGGACAGGGAAGCCCTACGAGCAGTACTTC.